The 16 T cell receptor beta chains in this list originate from one sample, sequenced in a study of shared clonotypes between healthy human individuals. Produced via immunoSEQ multiplex PCR; TCRdb's table is partial and in-frame only. The data show hundreds of thousands of clones, approximately 97% seen once. The sample was naive CD4+ T cells sorted from blood. Subset meaning: CD45RA+ positively selected. These receptors all stem from a woman younger than 45 in good health.

The chain couples TRBV6-5 to TRBJ2-2, with a weak D call TRBD1 (5 bases). Germline V gene data show CDR1 as MNHEY and CDR2 as SVGAGI. CDR3 length equals 15 residues. Trimming shortened V by 0 bases and J by 6 bases, and 11 bases separated the two germline ends. The DNA of the CDR3 is TGTGCCAGCAGTTACTCGCGAAGGGGTCCCGGGGAGCTGTTTTTT. It specifies CASSYSRRGPGELFF.

The gene calls are TRBV28 and TRBJ1-2; 9 bases line up with TRBD1. V lost 4 bases to trimming and J lost 3 bases; unmatched junction nucleotides: 12. CDR1 and CDR2 (germline): MDHEN, SYDVKM. The CDR3 sequence is 17 residues long. CDR3 bases: TGTGCCAGCAGTTCCAACGACGCCGGGACAGGGTACTATGGCTACACCTTC. Its protein product is CASSSNDAGTGYYGYTF.

This clone has a single count. The chain is built from TRBV19 and TRBJ2-7; 10 bases match TRBD1. Trimming took 9 bases from V and 3 from J; bases not matched to a gene: 2. This CDR3 is 12 amino acids long. Germline V gene data show CDR1 as LNHDA and CDR2 as SQIVND (reference sequence). The CDR3 nucleotides read TGTGCCAGCCGGGACAGGGGCTACGAGCAGTACTTC. This gives the protein CASRDRGYEQYF.

V and J are TRBV5-5 and TRBJ1-1; D is possibly TRBD1 (5 bases). V lost 0 bases to trimming and J lost 4 bases, with 16 bases between them. The CDR3 extends over 16 amino acids. Germline loops: CDR1 SGHKS, CDR2 YYEKEE (reference sequence). The CDR3 DNA reads as TGTGCCAGCAGCTTGGTAGGCGGGGGTCTGGGCACTGAAGCTTTCTTT. This sequence encodes CASSLVGGGLGTEAFF.

This sequence joins TRBV28 and TRBJ1-3; unclear D gene. The CDR3 is made up of 15 amino acids. Germline V gene lookup returns CDR1 MDHEN and CDR2 SYDVKM. V lost 3 bases and J 0 bases, leaving 9 bases between the germline ends. The CDR3 nucleotides are TGTGCCAGCAGTTTGTACAGAAGCTCTGGAAACACCATATATTTT. It encodes CASSLYRSSGNTIYF.

This sequence joins TRBV14 and TRBJ1-1; D ambiguous. The CDR3 has 13 residues. V was pared by 1 base and J by 8 bases, with 11 bases between. Germline CDR1 and CDR2: SGHDN and FVKESK. CDR3 protein: CASSQARTTEAFF. CDR3 sequence (DNA): TGTGCCAGCAGCCAAGCGCGGACGACCGAAGCTTTCTTT.

This clone was observed a single time. The V gene is TRBV28, the J gene TRBJ1-2; TRBD1 agrees at 9 bases. V lost 6 bases and J lost 7; bases outside the gene matches: 18. Germline V gives CDR1 MDHEN, CDR2 SYDVKM. This CDR3 is 17 amino acids long. CDR3 in DNA: TGTGCCAGCAGGGAGCCGGGACAGGGCGGGATTGTTTCTGGCTACACCTTC. Protein sequence: CASREPGQGGIVSGYTF.

V is TRBV6-9 and J is TRBJ2-6; D uncertain. Germline loops: CDR1 MNHGY, CDR2 SVAAGI. Trimming stripped 5 bases from V and 5 bases from J, with 22 bases between. The CDR3 is 18 residues long. The CDR3 loop reads CASSTLNLRQSRANVLTF. The CDR3 nucleotides are TGTGCCAGCAGTACTCTCAACTTACGACAAAGTCGGGCCAACGTCCTGACTTTC.

The chain is built from TRBV18 and TRBJ1-1; D not resolved. Germline V gene sequence: CDR1 KGHSH, CDR2 LQKENI. The CDR3 runs 12 residues. Trimming pared 11 bases from V and 1 base from J, leaving 11 bases between. CDR3 residues: CAGGRGNTEAFF. The CDR3 DNA follows: TGTGCCGGAGGACGGGGGAACACTGAAGCTTTCTTT.

The gene calls are TRBV5-6 and TRBJ2-7; TRBD1 agrees at 7 bases. V lost 4 bases, J lost 1 base, and 8 bases stayed unmatched. There are 15 residues in the CDR3. Germline values: CDR1 SGHDT, CDR2 YYEEEE. CDR3: CASSPRGLVSYEQYF. The CDR3 bases are TGTGCCAGCAGCCCTAGGGGGCTTGTGTCCTACGAGCAGTACTTC.

V gene TRBV28 combines with J gene TRBJ2-7; the match to TRBD2 covers 8 bases. The CDR3 loop spans 13 amino acids. CDR1 and CDR2 (germline): MDHEN, SYDVKM. Germline trimming cut 8 bases from V and 0 bases from J; bases unmatched to any gene: 3. The CDR3 nucleotides are TGTGCCAGCGGAACTAGCGGCTCCTACGAGCAGTACTTC. It codes for CASGTSGSYEQYF.

The rearrangement joins TRBV2 to TRBJ2-1; 13 bases agree with TRBD2. The CDR3 consists of 18 residues. The germline V gene has CDR1 SNHLY and CDR2 FYNNEI. With 2 bases clipped from V and 8 bases from J, the junction kept 12 bases outside the gene matches. The CDR3 is CASSEYGTSGIGADEQFF. In DNA, the CDR3 is TGTGCCAGCAGTGAATATGGGACTAGCGGGATCGGCGCGGATGAGCAGTTCTTC.

The chain joins TRBV7-5 to TRBJ1-6; the table names TRBD1, a call not compared with the DNA. TRBV7-5 is a recognized pseudogene. The CDR3 loop spans 20 amino acids. DNA for the CDR3: TGTGTCAGAAGCCGATACCAGTATCAATCCGAGGACAGGCGAAATTCACCCCTCCACTTT. Its protein product is CVRSRYQYQSEDRRNSPLHF.

The gene calls are TRBV19 and TRBJ2-6; no definite D call. Germline loops: CDR1 LNHDA, CDR2 SQIVND (reference sequence). The V gene lost 5 bases and the J gene lost 0 bases, with 11 bases spanning the gap. This CDR3 comprises 16 residues. CDR3 coding DNA: TGTGCCAGTAGTTCCCTGCCAGTCTCTGGGGCCAACGTCCTGACTTTC. This encodes CASSSLPVSGANVLTF.

This chain connects TRBV5-1 to TRBJ1-1; TRBD1 matches 8 bases. Germline loops: CDR1 SGHRS, CDR2 YFSETQ. The length of the CDR3 is 15 residues. The V segment lost 4 bases and the J segment 7 bases; nucleotides outside the gene matches: 12. CDR3 region: CASSPGQGPAGEAFF. CDR3 DNA: TGCGCCAGCAGCCCTGGACAGGGACCTGCCGGTGAAGCTTTCTTT.

In regard to this clone: This CDR3 is also generated by other DNA sequences in the sample. The rearrangement joins TRBV10-3 to TRBJ2-3; the D is unclear. Germline CDR1 and CDR2: ENHRY and SYGVKD. This CDR3 has 13 amino acids. V was pared by 1 base and J by 3 bases, with 5 bases between. The CDR3 sequence is CAISEWGTDTQYF. The CDR3 DNA is TGTGCCATCAGTGAGTGGGGAACAGATACGCAGTATTTT.